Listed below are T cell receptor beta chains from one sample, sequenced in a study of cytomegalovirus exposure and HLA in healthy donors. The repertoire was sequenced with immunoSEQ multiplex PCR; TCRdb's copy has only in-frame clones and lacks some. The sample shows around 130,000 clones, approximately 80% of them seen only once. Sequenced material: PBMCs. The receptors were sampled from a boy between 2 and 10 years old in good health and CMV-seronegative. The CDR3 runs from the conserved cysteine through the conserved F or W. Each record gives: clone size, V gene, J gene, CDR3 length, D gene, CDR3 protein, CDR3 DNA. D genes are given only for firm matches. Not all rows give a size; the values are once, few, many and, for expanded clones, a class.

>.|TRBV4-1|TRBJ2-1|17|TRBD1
CASSPGRGPGSYNEQFF
TGCGCCAGCAGCCCCGGAAGGGGGCCTGGCTCCTACAATGAGCAGTTCTTC
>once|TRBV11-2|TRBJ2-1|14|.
CASSLKPLKNEQFF
TGTGCCAGCAGTCTAAAGCCCCTAAAGAATGAGCAGTTCTTC
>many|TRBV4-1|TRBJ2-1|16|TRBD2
CASSLPSGRSYNEQFF
TGCGCCAGCAGCCTCCCTAGCGGGAGGTCCTACAATGAGCAGTTCTTC
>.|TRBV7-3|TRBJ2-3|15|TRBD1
CASSLAGGNTDTQYF
TGTGCCAGCAGCTTAGCAGGGGGTAACACAGATACGCAGTATTTT
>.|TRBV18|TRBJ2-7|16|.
CASSPPGFLLSYEQYF
TGTGCCAGCTCACCGCCAGGGTTCCTCCTCTCCTACGAGCAGTACTTC
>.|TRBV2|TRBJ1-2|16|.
CASSELTPSAAYGYTF
TGTGCCAGCAGTGAATTAACCCCGAGCGCGGCCTATGGCTACACCTTC
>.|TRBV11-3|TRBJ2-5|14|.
CASSLGPRQETQYF
TGTGCCAGCAGCTTAGGCCCTAGGCAAGAGACCCAGTACTTC
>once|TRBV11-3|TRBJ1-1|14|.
CASSPPGEATEAFF
TGTGCCAGCAGCCCACCGGGGGAGGCCACTGAAGCTTTCTTT
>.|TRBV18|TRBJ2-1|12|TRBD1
CASSPRGTGEFF
TGTGCCAGCTCACCCCGTGGGACAGGTGAGTTCTTC
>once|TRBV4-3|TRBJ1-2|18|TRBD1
CASSQDLTGDRGAHGYTF
TGCGCCAGCAGCCAAGATCTCACGGGGGACAGGGGGGCCCATGGCTACACCTTC
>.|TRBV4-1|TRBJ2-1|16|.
CASSHVTSRTYNEQFF
TGCGCCAGCAGCCATGTTACTAGCCGGACCTACAATGAGCAGTTCTTC
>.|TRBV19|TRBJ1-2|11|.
CGSRGGYGYTF
TGTGGAAGCAGGGGAGGGTATGGCTACACCTTC
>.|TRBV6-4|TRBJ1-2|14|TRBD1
CASSTGTAPYGYTF
TGTGCCAGCAGCACCGGGACAGCACCTTATGGCTACACCTTC
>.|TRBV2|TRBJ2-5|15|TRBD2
CASFTGGKTQKTQYF
TGTGCCAGCTTCACCGGGGGGAAAACCCAGAAGACCCAGTACTTC
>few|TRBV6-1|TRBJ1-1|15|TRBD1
CASTQTGTGNTEAFF
TGTGCCAGCACCCAAACTGGGACAGGGAACACTGAAGCTTTCTTT
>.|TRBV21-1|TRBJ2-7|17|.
CASSKCVSGGNSYEQYF
TGTGCCAGCAGCAAATGTGTTAGCGGAGGGAATTCCTACGAGCAGTACTTC
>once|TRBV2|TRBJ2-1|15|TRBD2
CASSESRGSASEQFF
TGTGCCAGCAGTGAATCTCGCGGGAGTGCCAGTGAGCAGTTCTTC
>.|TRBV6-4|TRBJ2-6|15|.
CASSDSTSGANVLTF
TGTGCCAGCAGTGACTCGACATCTGGGGCCAACGTCCTGACTTTC
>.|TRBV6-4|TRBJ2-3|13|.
CASGGDTTDTQYF
TGTGCCAGCGGGGGGGACACCACAGATACGCAGTATTTT
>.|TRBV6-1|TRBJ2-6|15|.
CAIAEGSSGANVLTF
TGTGCCATCGCGGAGGGGAGCTCTGGGGCCAACGTCCTGACTTTC
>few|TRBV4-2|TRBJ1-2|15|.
CASSQMWTPSYGYTF
TGTGCCAGCAGCCAGATGTGGACACCTTCTTATGGCTACACCTTC
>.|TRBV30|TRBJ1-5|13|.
CAWQGLSNQPQHF
TGTGCCTGGCAGGGCTTAAGCAATCAGCCCCAGCATTTT
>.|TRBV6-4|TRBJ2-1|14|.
CASSLFGQHNEQFF
TGTGCCAGCAGTCTCTTCGGACAACACAATGAGCAGTTCTTC
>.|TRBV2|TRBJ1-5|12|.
CASSHSNQPQHF
TGTGCCAGCAGTCATAGCAATCAGCCCCAGCATTTT
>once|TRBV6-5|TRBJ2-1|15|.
CASSPLRTSLDEQFF
TGTGCCAGCAGTCCCCTCCGAACTAGCCTGGATGAGCAGTTCTTC
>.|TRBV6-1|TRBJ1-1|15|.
CASSGPGGGGSEAFF
TGTGCCAGCAGTGGGCCGGGGGGAGGAGGGAGTGAAGCTTTCTTT
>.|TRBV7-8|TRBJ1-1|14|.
CASSLGGIDTEAFF
TGTGCCAGCAGCTTAGGAGGGATCGACACTGAAGCTTTCTTT
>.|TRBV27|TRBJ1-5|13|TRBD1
CASSGQGHQPQHF
TGTGCCAGCAGTGGACAGGGTCATCAGCCCCAGCATTTT
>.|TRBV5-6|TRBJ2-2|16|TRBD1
CASSLGQGVNTGELFF
TGTGCCAGCAGCTTGGGACAGGGGGTTAACACCGGGGAGCTGTTTTTT
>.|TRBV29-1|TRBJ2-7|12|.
CSVEAEPYEQYF
TGCAGCGTTGAGGCGGAACCCTACGAGCAGTACTTC
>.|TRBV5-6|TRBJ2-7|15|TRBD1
CASSFLGTGGDEQYF
TGTGCCAGCAGCTTTTTAGGGACAGGGGGGGACGAGCAGTACTTC
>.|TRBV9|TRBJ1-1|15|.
CASSATTRQNTEAFF
TGTGCCAGCAGCGCAACGACACGGCAGAACACTGAAGCTTTCTTT
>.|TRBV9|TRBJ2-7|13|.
CASSVGQYYEQYF
TGTGCCAGCAGCGTAGGACAGTACTACGAGCAGTACTTC
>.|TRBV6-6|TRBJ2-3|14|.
CASRSRGLRDTQYF
TGTGCCAGCAGGTCCCGGGGGTTGAGAGATACGCAGTATTTT
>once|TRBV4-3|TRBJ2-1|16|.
CASSQGQTRVSNEQFF
TGCGCCAGCAGCCAAGGGCAGACTAGAGTGAGTAATGAGCAGTTCTTC
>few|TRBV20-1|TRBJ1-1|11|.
CSASETGEAFF
TGCAGTGCTAGCGAAACGGGTGAAGCTTTCTTT
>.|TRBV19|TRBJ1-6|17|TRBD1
CASSIPTGTGNNSPLHF
TGTGCCAGTAGTATTCCTACCGGGACAGGGAATAATTCACCCCTCCACTTT